The source of this T cell receptor beta chain is a study of cytomegalovirus exposure and HLA in healthy donors. At collection, donors were nominally healthy, but unrecorded immune exposures were probable. With V trimmed by 8 bases and J by 2 bases, 7 bases remained unmatched. Germline values: CDR1 GTSNPN, CDR2 SVGIG (reference sequence). This CDR3 is 13 amino acids long. The study ran its PCR with 60 Vbeta and 13 Jbeta primers. The table came from immunoSEQ multiplex PCR; TCRdb's copy has only in-frame clones and leaves some out. The table shows tens of thousands of clones, with around three quarters occurring only once.

The chain joins TRBV30 to TRBJ2-7; TRBD1 agrees at 9 bases. The material sequenced was PBMCs. The TCR comes from a man aged 25-40 years in good health and CMV-seronegative. The CDR3 sequence: CARKGTGPYEQYF. DNA for the CDR3: TGTGCCCGCAAAGGGACAGGGCCCTACGAGCAGTACTTC. The full variable domain, rest sourced from reference TRBV30 and TRBJ2-7, is SQTIHQWPATLVQPVGSPLSLECTVEGTSNPNLYWYRQAAGRGLQLLFYSVGIGQISSEVPQNLSASRPQDRQFILSSKKLLLSDSGFYLCARKGTGPYEQYFGPGTRLTVT.